This T cell receptor (beta chain) was recorded in a study of blood T cell repertoires in COVID-19. Authors' analysis steps: Reference gene primer amplification gave nucleated cell count estimates. Libraries were prepared by immunoSEQ multiplex PCR; TCRdb keeps only in-frame clonotypes and omits some of them. That table supplies the V and J calls and clone size; D and trimming were determined from the DNA. The repertoire has roughly 400,000 clones, about 88% of them found once; the top ten carry roughly 1.4%. Exposed enrollees had met someone with a PCR-confirmed or clinician-diagnosed COVID-19 case at some point within the 2 weeks before study entry. The receptor was derived from a woman in her late teens or twenties who had been exposed to COVID-19. The sequenced sample consisted of PBMCs or T cells enriched from blood (not recorded which).

In DNA, the CDR3 is TGTGCCAGCAGTTTTTTGCGGTTGGAGGAGCAGTACTTC. This encodes CASSFLRLEEQYF. V usage is TRBV12-3 or TRBV12-4 and J usage is TRBJ2-7; D remains unclear. The germline V and J ends were trimmed by 3 bases and 7 bases, with 13 bases remaining between them. There are 13 residues in the CDR3.